What follows are 29 T cell receptor beta chains derived from one specimen sequenced in a study of T cell clonotyping in hematopoietic cell transplantation. The method was immunoSEQ multiplex PCR; TCRdb's version includes in-frame clones alone and lacks a portion of them. Among 50,000 or so clones listed, roughly 80% were seen once. Time point denoted: recipient sample about 28 days before transplant, after cytoreduction. The sample was peripheral blood mononuclear cells, taken before stem cell transplant. Receptors were obtained from a man aged 55 to 69 with myelodysplastic syndrome. Some clones in this sample may be carry-over from other donors' samples.

J is TRBJ2-3 and V is TRBV7-9, with a tentative D call TRBD1 (6 bases). Per the germline V gene, CDR1 is SEHNR and CDR2 is FQNEAQ (reference sequence). V lost 6 bases to trimming and J lost 6 bases, with 16 bases between them. The CDR3 contains 14 residues. This CDR3 reads CASRGDRGSDTQYF. Here the CDR3 DNA reads TGTGCCAGCAGGGGGGATAGGGGGTCGGATACGCAGTATTTT.

The DNA for the CDR3 is TGTGCCAGCAGCCCCGACAGGGCTGGAAACACCATATATTTT. Amino acids: CASSPDRAGNTIYF. This rearrangement joins TRBV5-4 to TRBJ1-3, with 7 bases matching TRBD1. The V gene's germline CDR1 is SGHNT and CDR2 YYREEE (reference sequence). This CDR3 spans 14 amino acids. V dropped 4 bases and J dropped 2; count of bases not matched to a gene: 3.

This rearrangement joins TRBV10-3 to TRBJ1-2, with D possibly TRBD1 on 5 matching bases. Germline loops: CDR1 ENHRY, CDR2 SYGVKD. V lost 0 bases and J 0 bases, leaving 14 bases between the germline ends. CDR3 size: 17 residues. CDR3 protein: CAISESGGRTTNYGYTF. In DNA, the CDR3 is TGTGCCATCAGTGAGTCTGGGGGAAGGACTACTAACTATGGCTACACCTTC.

This clone was counted between two and nine times. V is TRBV6-6 and J is TRBJ2-1, with D tentatively TRBD1 (6 bases). The CDR3 has 14 amino acids. Per the germline V gene, CDR1 is MNHNY and CDR2 is SVGAGI (reference sequence). With 2 bases removed from V and 8 bases from J, the gap between germline ends came to 13 bases. CDR3 in amino acids: CASSYAPRGDEQFF. For the CDR3, the DNA is TGTGCCAGCAGTTACGCACCCAGGGGTGATGAGCAGTTCTTC.

The rearrangement joins TRBV7-2 to TRBJ1-2; D is unclear. CDR1 and CDR2 from the germline V gene are SGHTA and FQGNSA. The ends were cut back, 1 base at V and 8 bases at J, with 11 bases in the middle. The CDR3 covers 13 residues. The CDR3 region has the DNA TGTGCCAGCAGCTTAGAGCGGGGTCTGGGCTACACCTTC. This codes for CASSLERGLGYTF.

The rearrangement links TRBV9 to TRBJ2-5; D is perhaps TRBD2 (5 bases). Between the trimmed V and J ends, which lost 5 bases and 4 bases, there was a span of 21 bases. The germline CDR1 and CDR2 sequences are SGDLS and YYNGEE. CDR3 length: 16 residues. The CDR3, as DNA: TGTGCCAGCAGGGGAGACCGGGCTCCGCTCTCAGAGACCCAGTACTTC. The encoded protein is CASRGDRAPLSETQYF.

This chain connects TRBV11-3 to TRBJ1-1; 8 bases are shared with TRBD1. The CDR3 consists of 12 residues. The V segment lost 5 bases and the J segment 7 bases; nucleotides outside the gene matches: 3. Germline lookup yields CDR1 SGHNT and CDR2 YENEEA. The CDR3 sequence: CASSQQGGEAFF. For the CDR3, the DNA is TGTGCCAGCAGCCAACAGGGGGGTGAAGCTTTCTTT.

The CDR3 bases are TGTGCCAGCGGACAGGGGGCGGGCTACACCTTC. Encoded protein: CASGQGAGYTF. This chain links TRBV2 with TRBJ1-2, with TRBD1 identical over 11 bases. V lost 8 bases and J lost 8; bases outside the gene matches: 1. CDR1 and CDR2 (germline): SNHLY, FYNNEI. This CDR3 has 11 amino acids. Together with reference TRBV2 and TRBJ1-2, the CDR3 gives the full variable domain: EPEVTQTPSHQVTQMGQEVILRCVPISNHLYFYWYRQILGQKVEFLVSFYNNEISEKSEIFDDQFSVERPDGSNFTLKIRSTKLEDSAMYFCASGQGAGYTFGSGTRLTVV.

V and J are TRBV15 and TRBJ1-2, with D unclear. The V gene's germline CDR1 is LNHNV and CDR2 YYDKDF (reference sequence). Trimming took 1 base from V and 2 from J, leaving 11 bases between them. The CDR3 covers 15 residues. In nucleotides, the CDR3 is TGTGCCACCAGCAGAGCTGGCAGAGAAAACTATGGCTACACCTTC. Protein: CATSRAGRENYGYTF.

The J gene is TRBJ2-3, the V gene TRBV7-2; TRBD1 agrees at 8 bases. J was trimmed by 2 bases and V by 5 bases; bases with no gene match: 9. Germline V CDR1 and CDR2: SGHTA, FQGNSA. The CDR3 is made up of 16 amino acids. This CDR3 reads CASSLTGTGPTDTQYF. The CDR3 DNA follows: TGTGCCAGCAGCCTAACCGGGACAGGCCCCACAGATACGCAGTATTTT.

V gene TRBV9 combines with J gene TRBJ1-1; 9 bases match TRBD1. The germline gives CDR1 SGDLS, CDR2 YYNGEE. This CDR3 comprises 17 residues. J lost 5 bases, V lost 0 bases, and 11 bases had no gene match. CDR3 sequence (DNA): TGTGCCAGCAGCGTAGCCACAGGGGGCGGGAAGCATACTGAAGCTTTCTTT. This codes for CASSVATGGGKHTEAFF. The full variable domain, completed using reference TRBV9 and TRBJ1-1, is DSGVTQTPKHLITATGQRVTLRCSPRSGDLSVYWYQQSLDQGLQFLIQYYNGEERAKGNILERFSAQQFPDLHSELNLSSLELGDSALYFCASSVATGGGKHTEAFFGQGTRLTVV.

The chain is built from TRBV28 and TRBJ1-5, with 7 bases lining up with TRBD1. Germline CDR1 is MDHEN and CDR2 is SYDVKM. The V gene end was trimmed by 5 bases and the J gene end by 5 bases; junction bases not matched to a gene: 6. The CDR3 totals 14 residues. The CDR3 DNA is TGTGCCAGCAGTCAGGGACAGATAGATCAGCCCCAGCATTTT. It encodes CASSQGQIDQPQHF. The whole variable domain, remainder taken from reference TRBV28 and TRBJ1-5, is DVKVTQSSRYLVKRTGEKVFLECVQDMDHENMFWYRQDPGLGLRLIYFSYDVKMKEKGDIPEGYSVSREKKERFSLILESASTNQTSMYLCASSQGQIDQPQHFGDGTRLSIL.

The rearrangement joins TRBV6-1 to TRBJ1-2; D perhaps matches TRBD1 (6 bases). Germline-derived CDR1 and CDR2 are MNHNS and SASEGT. The ends were cut back, 0 bases at V and 0 bases at J, with 14 bases in the middle. This CDR3 has 17 residues. CDR3 in amino acids: CASSEADRTYSNYGYTF. In nucleotides, the CDR3 is TGTGCCAGCAGTGAAGCCGACAGGACCTATTCTAACTATGGCTACACCTTC.

This sequence joins TRBV4-3 and TRBJ1-2, with D unclear. The CDR3 has 14 residues. Germline lookup yields CDR1 LGHNA and CDR2 YSLEER. V lost 1 base and J 8 bases, leaving 14 bases between the germline ends. CDR3 nucleotides: TGCGCCAGCAGCCAAGTGGGTACAGCCGTAGGCTACACCTTC. Residues: CASSQVGTAVGYTF.

The V call is TRBV19, the J call TRBJ1-1; D unclear. The CDR3 contains 11 residues. CDR1 LNHDA and CDR2 SQIVND come from the germline V gene (reference sequence). The ends were cut back, 8 bases at V and 3 bases at J, with 7 bases in the middle. In DNA, the CDR3 is TGTGCCAGTTGCTCTTACACTGAAGCTTTCTTT. Residues: CASCSYTEAFF. The variable domain in full, completed from reference TRBV19 and TRBJ1-1, reads DGGITQSPKYLFRKEGQNVTLSCEQNLNHDAMYWYRQDPGQGLRLIYYSQIVNDFQKGDIAEGYSVSREKKESFPLTVTSAQKNPTAFYLCASCSYTEAFFGQGTRLTVV.

The genes are TRBV5-1 and TRBJ1-1; D is unclear. The V gene's germline CDR1 is SGHRS and CDR2 YFSETQ. The CDR3 covers 14 residues. The ends were cut back, 3 bases at V and 3 bases at J, with 12 bases in the middle. The CDR3 region has the DNA TGCGCCAGCAGCTCGACCGGACGAGACACTGAAGCTTTCTTT. It is translated as CASSSTGRDTEAFF. The full variable domain, in which reference TRBV5-1 and TRBJ1-1 provide the parts outside the CDR3, is KAGVTQTPRYLIKTRGQQVTLSCSPISGHRSVSWYQQTPGQGLQFLFEYFSETQRNKGNFPGRFSGRQFSNSRSEMNVSTLELGDSALYLCASSSTGRDTEAFFGQGTRLTVV.

The V call is TRBV12-5, the J call TRBJ2-7, with D maybe TRBD1 (5 bases). CDR3 size: 16 residues. The V and J ends lost 2 bases and 6 bases respectively, with 20 bases between them. CDR1 is LGHNT, CDR2 FRNRAP, per germline. CDR3 coding DNA: TGTGCTAGTGGTTTGTCTTATGGGGCAGGTCCATTCGAGCAGTACTTC. Encoded protein: CASGLSYGAGPFEQYF.

V usage is TRBV20-1 and J usage is TRBJ2-1; D unclear. The CDR3 totals 11 residues. Trimming stripped 4 bases from V and 4 bases from J, with 5 bases between. Germline CDR1 DFQATT, CDR2 SNEGSKA (reference sequence). CDR3: CSATEYNEQFF. CDR3 DNA: TGCAGTGCTACAGAGTACAATGAGCAGTTCTTC.

The DNA of the CDR3 is TGTGCCAGCAGTGACCTAAGGGGCCAGCCCCAGCATTTT. Translated, it gives CASSDLRGQPQHF. The chain has TRBV27 and TRBJ1-5; D might be TRBD1 (5 bases). Germline assignment: CDR1 MNHEY and CDR2 SMNVEV (reference sequence). The CDR3 is 13 amino acids. The V and J ends lost 5 bases and 7 bases respectively, with 12 bases between them.

The chain is built from TRBV29-1 and TRBJ2-3; D is ambiguous. The CDR3 extends over 15 amino acids. V was trimmed by 6 bases and J by 0 bases, leaving 16 bases between them. CDR1 is SQVTM and CDR2 is ANQGSEA in the germline V gene. The DNA of the CDR3 is TGCAGCGTGCGGACCCCGACCCCTAGCACAGATACGCAGTATTTT. The encoded protein is CSVRTPTPSTDTQYF.

The rearrangement uses TRBV5-1 and TRBJ1-6; 8 bases line up with TRBD1. The CDR3 extends over 12 amino acids. Per germline, CDR1 SGHRS and CDR2 YFSETQ. V trimming: 7 bases; J trimming: 8 bases; junction bases outside the gene matches: 2. The CDR3 loop reads CASSTGDSPLHF. The CDR3 DNA reads TGCGCCAGCTCGACAGGGGATTCACCCCTCCACTTT.

This chain joins TRBV6-6 and TRBJ1-6; TRBD1 is a possible D gene (5 bases). CDR1 and CDR2 from the germline V gene are MNHNY and SVGAGI (reference sequence). Trimming left V 2 bases short and J 3 bases short, with 8 bases between. The CDR3 spans 15 residues. CDR3 sequence: CASSYSGGYNSPLHF. The CDR3 nucleotides are TGTGCCAGCAGTTACAGCGGGGGCTATAATTCACCCCTCCACTTT.

The J gene is TRBJ1-5, the V gene TRBV30; perhaps TRBD1 as D (5 bases). Trimming removed 5 bases at V and 6 bases at J, with 11 bases between. CDR3 length equals 12 residues. The V gene's germline CDR1 is GTSNPN and CDR2 SVGIG (reference sequence). In nucleotides, the CDR3 is TGTGCCTGGTCGGGGGGGGTTCAGCCCCAGCATTTT. This sequence encodes CAWSGGVQPQHF.

The chain employs TRBV9 and TRBJ2-7; 7 nucleotides align to TRBD2. J gave up 6 bases and V 0 bases, and 3 bases lay outside the gene matches. The germline V gene has CDR1 SGDLS and CDR2 YYNGEE. CDR3 length: 13 amino acids. CDR3 bases: TGTGCCAGCAGCGTAGCTGGGGGGGGCGAGCAGTACTTC. Translating it yields CASSVAGGGEQYF.

The V call is TRBV6-6, the J call TRBJ1-2, with D uncertain. This CDR3 is built from 12 residues. V lost 7 bases and J lost 5, with 11 bases in between. CDR1 is MNHNY and CDR2 is SVGAGI in the germline V gene (reference sequence). CDR3 in amino acids: CASKGQKYGYTF. CDR3 coding DNA: TGTGCCAGCAAGGGCCAGAAGTATGGCTACACCTTC.

The chain combines TRBV19 with TRBJ1-1; D unclear. Per the germline V gene, CDR1 is LNHDA and CDR2 is SQIVND (reference sequence). The CDR3 is 13 residues long. Trimming shortened V by 0 bases and J by 10 bases, and 12 bases separated the two germline ends. In DNA, the CDR3 is TGTGCCAGTAGTATAGATCTTAGTACCGGAGCTTTCTTT. Amino acids: CASSIDLSTGAFF.

This rearrangement joins TRBV10-3 to TRBJ2-6; 8 bases fit TRBD1. Trimming at V came to 0 bases and at J to 1 base, leaving 8 bases not matched to a gene. Germline V gene data show CDR1 as ENHRY and CDR2 as SYGVKD. The CDR3 consists of 19 residues. CDR3 coding DNA: TGTGCCATCAGTGAGTCGTTAGGACAGGGCGCTTCTGGGGCCAACGTCCTGACTTTC. Protein: CAISESLGQGASGANVLTF.

The chain recombines TRBV5-4 with TRBJ2-3, with D perhaps matching TRBD2 (5 bases). The CDR3 is made up of 16 amino acids. V dropped 3 bases and J dropped 0 bases, with 14 bases sitting between them. CDR1 and CDR2 from the germline V gene are SGHNT and YYREEE (reference sequence). The CDR3 reads CASSYTTRRSTDTQYF. In DNA, the CDR3 is TGTGCCAGCAGCTATACTACTAGGCGGAGCACAGATACGCAGTATTTT.

This clone has a handful of counts. V usage is TRBV5-1 and J usage is TRBJ1-6, with D possibly being TRBD1 (5 bases). The CDR3 consists of 14 residues. Trimming removed 2 bases at V and 7 bases at J, with 10 bases between. CDR1 is SGHRS and CDR2 is YFSETQ in the germline V gene. The CDR3 is CASSFGADNSPLHF. The CDR3 DNA sequence: TGCGCCAGCAGCTTCGGGGCTGACAATTCACCCCTCCACTTT.